This T cell receptor beta chain was identified in a study of control samples from healthy donors and cancer patients. CDR3 length: 12 residues. The V end was cut by 2 bases, the J end by 5 bases, with 4 bases between. The table came from immunoSEQ multiplex PCR; TCRdb's copy has only in-frame clones and leaves some out. Among roughly 130,000 clones listed, approximately 90% were seen once. The J gene is TRBJ2-1, the V gene TRBV12-3 or TRBV12-4; D gene unclear. This receptor was identified in a man aged 18-30 years in good health. The specimen was blood. CDR3 in amino acids: CASSLWDNEQFF. The DNA of the CDR3 is TGTGCCAGCAGTTTATGGGACAATGAGCAGTTCTTC.